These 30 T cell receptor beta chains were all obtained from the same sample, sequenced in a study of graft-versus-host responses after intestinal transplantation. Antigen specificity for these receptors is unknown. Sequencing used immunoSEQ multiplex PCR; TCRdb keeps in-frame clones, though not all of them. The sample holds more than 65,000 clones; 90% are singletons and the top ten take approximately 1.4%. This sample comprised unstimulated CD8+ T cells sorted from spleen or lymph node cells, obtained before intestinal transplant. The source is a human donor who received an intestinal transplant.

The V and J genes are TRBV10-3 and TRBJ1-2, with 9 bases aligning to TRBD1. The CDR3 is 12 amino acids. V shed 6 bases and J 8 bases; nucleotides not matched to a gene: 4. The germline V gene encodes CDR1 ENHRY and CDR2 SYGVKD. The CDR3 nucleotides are TGTGCCATCAGCCGGGACAGGGCGGGCTACACCTTC. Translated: CAISRDRAGYTF.

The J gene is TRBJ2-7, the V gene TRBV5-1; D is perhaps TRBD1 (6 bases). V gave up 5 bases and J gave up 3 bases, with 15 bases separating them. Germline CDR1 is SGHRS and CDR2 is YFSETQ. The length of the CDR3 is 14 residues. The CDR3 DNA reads TGCGCCAGCAGTAAGGGGGTCGGGTTCTACGAGCAGTACTTC. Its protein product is CASSKGVGFYEQYF.

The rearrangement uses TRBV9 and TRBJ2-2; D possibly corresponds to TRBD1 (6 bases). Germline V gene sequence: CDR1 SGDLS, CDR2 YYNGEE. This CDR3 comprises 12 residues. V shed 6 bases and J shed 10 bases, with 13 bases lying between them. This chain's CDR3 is CASKGDRAELFF. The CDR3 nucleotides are TGTGCCAGCAAGGGGGACCGTGCGGAGCTGTTTTTT.

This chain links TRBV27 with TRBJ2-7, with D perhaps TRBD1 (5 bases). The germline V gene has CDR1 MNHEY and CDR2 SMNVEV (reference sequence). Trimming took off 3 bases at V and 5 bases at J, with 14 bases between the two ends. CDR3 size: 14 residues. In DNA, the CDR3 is TGTGCCAGCAGTTTGGGGCTAGTCGTCGACGAGCAGTACTTC. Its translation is CASSLGLVVDEQYF.

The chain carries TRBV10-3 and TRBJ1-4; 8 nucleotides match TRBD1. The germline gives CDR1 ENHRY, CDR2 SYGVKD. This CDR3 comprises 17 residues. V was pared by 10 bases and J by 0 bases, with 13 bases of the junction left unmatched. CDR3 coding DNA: TGTGCCACGAGGACAGGGTTGGAGGCAGCAACTAATGAAAAACTGTTTTTT. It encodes CATRTGLEAATNEKLFF.

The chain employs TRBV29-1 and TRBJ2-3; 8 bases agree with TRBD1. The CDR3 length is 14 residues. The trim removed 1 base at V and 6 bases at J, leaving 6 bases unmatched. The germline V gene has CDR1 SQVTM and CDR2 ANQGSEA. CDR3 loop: CSVEAGTGIDTQYF. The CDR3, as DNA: TGCAGCGTTGAAGCCGGGACAGGTATCGATACGCAGTATTTT.

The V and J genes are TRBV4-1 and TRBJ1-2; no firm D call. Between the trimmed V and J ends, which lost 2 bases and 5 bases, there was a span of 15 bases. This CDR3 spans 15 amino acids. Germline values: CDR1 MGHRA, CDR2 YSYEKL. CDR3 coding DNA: TGCGCCAGCAGCCAACAACCGGAGGTTAGGTATGGCTACACCTTC. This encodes CASSQQPEVRYGYTF.

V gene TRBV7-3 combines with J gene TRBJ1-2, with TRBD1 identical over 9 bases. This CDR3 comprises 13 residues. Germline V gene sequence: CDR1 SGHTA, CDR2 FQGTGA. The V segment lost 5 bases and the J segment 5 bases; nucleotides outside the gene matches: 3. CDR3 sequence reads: CASSPGQGYGYTF. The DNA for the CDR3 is TGTGCCAGCAGCCCTGGACAGGGGTATGGCTACACCTTC.

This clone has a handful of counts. As DNA, the CDR3 is TGCGCCAGCAGCCAATCCGGCTATGGCTACACCTTC. This encodes CASSQSGYGYTF. V is TRBV4-1 and J is TRBJ1-2; D is ambiguous. V was clipped by 2 bases and J by 4 bases, with 5 bases between them. Per germline, CDR1 MGHRA and CDR2 YSYEKL. CDR3 length: 12 amino acids.

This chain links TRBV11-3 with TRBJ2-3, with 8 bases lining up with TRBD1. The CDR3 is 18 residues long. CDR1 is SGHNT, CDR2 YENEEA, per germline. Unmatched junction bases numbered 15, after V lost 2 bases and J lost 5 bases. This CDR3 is CASSLTAPGRGRVDTQYF. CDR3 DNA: TGTGCCAGCAGCTTAACCGCCCCGGGCAGGGGGCGGGTAGATACGCAGTATTTT.

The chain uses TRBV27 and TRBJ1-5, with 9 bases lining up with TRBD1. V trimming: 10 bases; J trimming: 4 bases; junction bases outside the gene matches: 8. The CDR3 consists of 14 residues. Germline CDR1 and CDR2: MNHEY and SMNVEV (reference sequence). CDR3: CATQDRGWNQPQHF. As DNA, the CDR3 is TGTGCCACCCAGGACAGGGGCTGGAATCAGCCCCAGCATTTT.

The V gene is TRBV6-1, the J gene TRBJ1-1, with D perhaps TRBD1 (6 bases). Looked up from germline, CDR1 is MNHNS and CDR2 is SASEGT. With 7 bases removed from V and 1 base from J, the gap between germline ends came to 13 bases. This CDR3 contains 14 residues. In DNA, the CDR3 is TGTGCCAGCAACTCCCCGGGACAGAACACTGAAGCTTTCTTT. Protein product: CASNSPGQNTEAFF.

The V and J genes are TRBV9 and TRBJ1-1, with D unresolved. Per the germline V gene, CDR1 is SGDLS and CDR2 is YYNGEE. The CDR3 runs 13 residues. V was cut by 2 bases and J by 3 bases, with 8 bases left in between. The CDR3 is CASSVAEYTEAFF. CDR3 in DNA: TGTGCCAGCAGCGTCGCAGAATACACTGAAGCTTTCTTT.

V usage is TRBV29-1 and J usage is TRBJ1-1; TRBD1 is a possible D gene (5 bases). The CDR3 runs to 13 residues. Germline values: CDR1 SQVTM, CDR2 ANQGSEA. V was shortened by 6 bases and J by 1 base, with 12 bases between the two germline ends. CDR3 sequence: CSVFGGTNTEAFF. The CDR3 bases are TGCAGCGTCTTTGGGGGGACGAACACTGAAGCTTTCTTT.

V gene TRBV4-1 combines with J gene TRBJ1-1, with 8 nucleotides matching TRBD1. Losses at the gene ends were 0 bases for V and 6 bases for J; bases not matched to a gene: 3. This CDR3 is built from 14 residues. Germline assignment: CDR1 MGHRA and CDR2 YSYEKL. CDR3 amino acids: CASSQDQGAPEAFF. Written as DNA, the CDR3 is TGCGCCAGCAGCCAAGATCAGGGGGCCCCTGAAGCTTTCTTT.

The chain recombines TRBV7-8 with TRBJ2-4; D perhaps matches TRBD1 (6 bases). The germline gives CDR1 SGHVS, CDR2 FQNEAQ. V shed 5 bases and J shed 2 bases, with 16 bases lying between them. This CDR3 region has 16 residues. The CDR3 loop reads CASSPTGQGPKNIQYF. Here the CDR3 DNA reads TGTGCCAGCAGCCCAACAGGGCAGGGACCCAAAAACATTCAGTACTTC. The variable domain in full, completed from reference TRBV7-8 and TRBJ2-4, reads GAGVSQSPRYKVAKRGQDVALRCDPISGHVSLFWYQQALGQGPEFLTYFQNEAQLDKSGLPSDRFFAERPEGSVSTLKIQRTQQEDSAVYLCASSPTGQGPKNIQYFGAGTRLSVL.

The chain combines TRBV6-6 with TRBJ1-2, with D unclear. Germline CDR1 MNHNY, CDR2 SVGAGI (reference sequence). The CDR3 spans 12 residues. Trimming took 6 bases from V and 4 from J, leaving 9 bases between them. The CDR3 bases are TGTGCCAGCAGCGAGGGAGGCTATGGCTACACCTTC. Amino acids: CASSEGGYGYTF.

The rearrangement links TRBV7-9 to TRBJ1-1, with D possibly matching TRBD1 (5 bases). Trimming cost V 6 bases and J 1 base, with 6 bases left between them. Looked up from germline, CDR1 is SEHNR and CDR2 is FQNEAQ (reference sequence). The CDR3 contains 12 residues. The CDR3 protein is CASRQENTEAFF. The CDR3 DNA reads TGTGCCAGCAGACAGGAGAACACTGAAGCTTTCTTT.

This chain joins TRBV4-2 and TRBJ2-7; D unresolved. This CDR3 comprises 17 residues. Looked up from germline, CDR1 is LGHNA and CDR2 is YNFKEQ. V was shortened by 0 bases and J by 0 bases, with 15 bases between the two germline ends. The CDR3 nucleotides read TGTGCCAGCAGCCAAGAACAACAGCTTACGATCTCCTACGAGCAGTACTTC. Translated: CASSQEQQLTISYEQYF.

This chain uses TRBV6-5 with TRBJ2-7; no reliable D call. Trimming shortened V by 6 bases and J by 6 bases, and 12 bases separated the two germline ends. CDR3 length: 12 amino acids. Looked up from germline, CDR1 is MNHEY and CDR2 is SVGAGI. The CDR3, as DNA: TGTGCCAGCAGCGACCGGCCGGGCGAGCAGTACTTC. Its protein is CASSDRPGEQYF.

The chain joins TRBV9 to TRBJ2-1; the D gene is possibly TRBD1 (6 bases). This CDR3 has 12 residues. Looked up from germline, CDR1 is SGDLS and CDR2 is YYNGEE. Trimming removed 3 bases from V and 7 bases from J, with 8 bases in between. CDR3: CASSAQGNEQFF. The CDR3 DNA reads TGTGCCAGCAGCGCCCAGGGGAATGAGCAGTTCTTC.

Here the CDR3 reads CATEGLAPNEQFF. The CDR3 nucleotides are TGTGCCACCGAGGGACTAGCCCCCAATGAGCAGTTCTTC. The chain combines TRBV10-3 with TRBJ2-1, with TRBD2 matching 9 bases. Germline CDR1 and CDR2: ENHRY and SYGVKD. After removal of 10 bases from V and 6 bases from J, the junction contained 7 bases not matched to a gene. The CDR3 extends over 13 amino acids.

CDR3 sequence: CASSLGLASGGPHTGELFF. The DNA for the CDR3 is TGTGCCAGCAGCTTAGGTTTGGCTAGCGGGGGGCCCCACACCGGGGAGCTGTTTTTT. The chain carries TRBV7-6 and TRBJ2-2, with TRBD2 matching 11 bases. Germline CDR1 reads SGHVS; CDR2 reads FNYEAQ. The CDR3 is made up of 19 amino acids. Germline trimming cut 1 base from V and 3 bases from J; bases unmatched to any gene: 10.

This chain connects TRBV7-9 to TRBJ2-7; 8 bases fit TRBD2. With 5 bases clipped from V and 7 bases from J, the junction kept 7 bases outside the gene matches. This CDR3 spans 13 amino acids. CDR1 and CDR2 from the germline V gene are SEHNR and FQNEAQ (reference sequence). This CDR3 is CASSRGGAGEQYF. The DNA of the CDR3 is TGTGCCAGCAGCCGGGGGGGGGCGGGTGAGCAGTACTTC.

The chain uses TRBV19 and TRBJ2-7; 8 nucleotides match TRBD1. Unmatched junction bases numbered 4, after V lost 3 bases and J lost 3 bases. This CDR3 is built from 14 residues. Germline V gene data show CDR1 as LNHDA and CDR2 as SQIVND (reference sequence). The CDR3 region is CASSIGGQGYEQYF. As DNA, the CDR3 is TGTGCCAGTAGTATTGGAGGACAGGGCTACGAGCAGTACTTC. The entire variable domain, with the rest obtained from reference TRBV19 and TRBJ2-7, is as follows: DGGITQSPKYLFRKEGQNVTLSCEQNLNHDAMYWYRQDPGQGLRLIYYSQIVNDFQKGDIAEGYSVSREKKESFPLTVTSAQKNPTAFYLCASSIGGQGYEQYFGPGTRLTVT.

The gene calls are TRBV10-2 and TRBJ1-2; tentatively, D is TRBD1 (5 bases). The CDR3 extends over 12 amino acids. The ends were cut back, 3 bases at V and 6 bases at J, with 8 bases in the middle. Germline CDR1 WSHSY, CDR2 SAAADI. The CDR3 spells CASSEGVHGYTF. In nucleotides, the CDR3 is TGCGCCAGCAGTGAAGGGGTCCATGGCTACACCTTC.

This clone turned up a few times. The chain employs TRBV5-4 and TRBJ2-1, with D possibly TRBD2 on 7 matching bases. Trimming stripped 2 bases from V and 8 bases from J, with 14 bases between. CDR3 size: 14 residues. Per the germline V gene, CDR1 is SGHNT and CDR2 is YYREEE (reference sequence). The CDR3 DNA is TGTGCCAGCAGCTTTGGGGGGGCATTGGATGAGCAGTTCTTC. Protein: CASSFGGALDEQFF.

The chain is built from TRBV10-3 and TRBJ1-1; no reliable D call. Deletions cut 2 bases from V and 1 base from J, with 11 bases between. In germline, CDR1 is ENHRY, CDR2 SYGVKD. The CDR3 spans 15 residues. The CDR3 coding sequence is TGTGCCATCAGTGAGGCCGGACGGGAGAACACTGAAGCTTTCTTT. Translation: CAISEAGRENTEAFF.

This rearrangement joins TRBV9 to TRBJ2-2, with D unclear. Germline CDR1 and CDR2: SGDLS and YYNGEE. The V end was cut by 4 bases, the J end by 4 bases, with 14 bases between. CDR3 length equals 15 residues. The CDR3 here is CASSPGSVPTGELFF. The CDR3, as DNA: TGTGCCAGCAGCCCCGGGTCCGTTCCCACCGGGGAGCTGTTTTTT.

In nucleotides, the CDR3 is TGTGCCACCAGCAGCGGGACAGAAGTCACCTACGAGCAGTACTTC. As protein: CATSSGTEVTYEQYF. This chain connects TRBV15 to TRBJ2-7; TRBD1 agrees at 7 bases. This CDR3 is 15 amino acids long. The junction had 7 bases not matched to a gene; V was cut back by 3 bases and J by 2 bases. Germline V gene lookup returns CDR1 LNHNV and CDR2 YYDKDF (reference sequence). The full variable domain, rest sourced from reference TRBV15 and TRBJ2-7, is DAMVIQNPRYQVTQFGKPVTLSCSQTLNHNVMYWYQQKSSQAPKLLFHYYDKDFNNEADTPDNFQSRRPNTSFCFLDIRSPGLGDTAMYLCATSSGTEVTYEQYFGPGTRLTVT.